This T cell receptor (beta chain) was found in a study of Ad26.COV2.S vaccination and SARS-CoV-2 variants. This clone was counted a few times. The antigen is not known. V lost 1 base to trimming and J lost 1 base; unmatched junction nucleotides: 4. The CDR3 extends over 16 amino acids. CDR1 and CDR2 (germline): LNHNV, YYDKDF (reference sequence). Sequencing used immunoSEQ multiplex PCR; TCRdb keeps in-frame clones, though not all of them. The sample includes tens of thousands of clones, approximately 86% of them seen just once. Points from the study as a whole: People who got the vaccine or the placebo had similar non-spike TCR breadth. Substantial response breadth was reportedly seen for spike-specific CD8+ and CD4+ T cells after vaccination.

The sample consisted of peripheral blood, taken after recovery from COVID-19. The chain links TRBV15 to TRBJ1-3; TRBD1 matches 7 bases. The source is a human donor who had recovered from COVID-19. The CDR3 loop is CATSRGPGQSGNTIYF. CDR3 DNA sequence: TGTGCCACCAGCAGAGGCCCGGGACAGTCTGGAAACACCATATATTTT. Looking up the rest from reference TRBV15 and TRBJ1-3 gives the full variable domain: DAMVIQNPRYQVTQFGKPVTLSCSQTLNHNVMYWYQQKSSQAPKLLFHYYDKDFNNEADTPDNFQSRRPNTSFCFLDIRSPGLGDTAMYLCATSRGPGQSGNTIYFGEGSWLTVV.